This T cell receptor (beta chain) was sequenced during a study of T cell repertoires in cytomegalovirus infection. Study in general: Public TCR beta signatures provided an indication of both CMV infection and a matching HLA type. Broader study findings: CMV carriers having the relevant HLA were flagged by cumulative public TCR beta family frequency. Clonotypes of TCR beta that were HLA-C-restricted and CMV-specific dominated the ex vivo response.

Turning to this clonotype: Its antigen is currently unknown.

Germline-derived CDR1 and CDR2 are LNHDA and SQIVND (reference sequence). Trimming took 5 bases from V and 0 from J, leaving 14 bases between them. This CDR3 is 15 amino acids long. TCRdb reanalysed the reads using MiXCR and keeps one entry per CDR3 protein. Of approximately 1,000,000 distinct CDR3 sequences listed, roughly 30% are singletons. The chain employs TRBV19 and TRBJ2-7; D unclear. The specimen comprised cultured CD8+ T cells from PBMCs, sampled from culture after CMV antigen stimulation. The source is a human donor in good health (CMV status not recorded). Some clones in this sample may be carry-over from other donors' samples. CDR3 sequence reads: CASSSNLGSSYEQYF. CDR3 DNA: TGTGCCAGTAGTTCCAACTTGGGCAGCTCCTACGAGCAGTACTTC.